This T cell receptor (beta chain) was sequenced in a study of blood T cells in healthy people across ages (dated by TCRdb to the mid-2010s). For context, the study as a whole: In model experiments, template switching captured roughly one uniquely barcoded TCR beta cDNA molecule for every two T cells. The donors were divided into four age groups: young (average around 16 years), middle-aged (almost 40), aged (around 59) and long-lived (82). Age-related changes in TCR beta repertoire diversity were measured in the study by deep sequencing normalized with unique cDNA molecular identifiers. To avoid experimental bias, donors of different ages were spread randomly across the sequencing lanes. For two donors (one aged 18 to 30 and one aged 80 or older), the study analyzed two additional independent replicas of 1 million unique cDNA reads from the same blood draw.

Broader findings and caveats from the paper: Bulk unsorted PBMC profiling prevented conclusive comparison of naive and antigen-experienced compartments. As age increased, observed TCR beta diversity per million T cells dropped in a roughly linear way, and a significant reduction was already evident by age about 40. A strong correlation was found between observed TCR beta diversity and the percentage of naive T cells measured by flow cytometry. Because the CMV infection status of the donors was unknown, age-related changes in expanded clonotypes may potentially have been confounded. Compared with the aged group, the long-lived group had more naive CD4+ T cells, fewer expanded clones and increased TCR diversity, suggesting age selection. Estimates of total diversity based on one million sequenced T cells were regarded as lower bounds and as underestimates.

Donors were a few dozen systemically healthy Caucasian individuals from Russia aged roughly 6 to 95 years. Each donor gave about 9.7 milliliters of peripheral blood, drawn into EDTA-treated Vacutainer tubes. Ficoll-Paque density-gradient centrifugation was used to isolate PBMCs, with at least 6.5 million per sample. Trizol reagent was used to extract total RNA from the PBMCs, yielding at least 5.5 micrograms per sample. For every donor, flow cytometry on a PBMC aliquot measured the percentage of naive CD45RAhigh/CD27high T cells. V is cut back by 0 bases and J by 4 bases, with 4 bases in the junction unmatched. The germline V gene (reference sequence) supplies CDR1 LNHNV and CDR2 YYDKDF. The CDR3 covers 17 residues, taking in both the cysteine and the phenylalanine. Only the CDR3 portion is preserved as DNA: 51 bases, with reading frame beginning at the first base. The method was 5' RACE. This sample was sequenced with an Illumina HiSeq 2500. The second PCR ran for about 6 to 12 cycles and used a J-beta primer mix along with a sample-barcoded 5' primer. A template-switch 5' adaptor carrying 12 random nucleotides introduced a unique molecular identifier onto each TCR beta cDNA molecule. At least 3 million CDR3-containing paired-end reads were obtained from each sample. First-strand cDNA was synthesized from all RNA with the Mint cDNA synthesis kit, primed by a TRBC-specific oligonucleotide. Following uracil-DNA glycosylase treatment, a first 18-cycle PCR with universal primers M1SS and BC2_uni_R was performed on all cDNA. Processing in the source paper ran as follows. Each sample was normalized by randomly selecting 1 million high-quality reads, each carrying a distinct molecular identifier. Reads with shared molecular identifiers were discarded instead of being binned into consensus sequences. MiTCR, set to a Q25 quality threshold and the strictest error-elimination algorithm, was used for CDR3 identification, clonotype clustering and error correction. Lower-bound total TCR beta diversity was estimated with a nonparametric unseen species model using Euler transformation. TCRdb's own reprocessing of the public reads used fastp at Q25 and MiXCR and kept productive beta chains. Each CDR3 protein appears once, grouped with its most common genes and DNA. The V and J calls were determined by TCRdb, not by the authors. For this sample the table gives 650,000 to 1,000,000 distinct CDR3 sequences, of which about 47% were detected only once. The ten most abundant clones make up 15% to 20% of the sample.

A few counts support this clonotype. The antigen this receptor binds is unknown. The record has no base qualities; no much larger clone is one base away. This chain joins TRBV15 to TRBJ2-1; TRBD2 fits 12 bases in the junction. The source material was blood. The receptor's source is an elderly man in good health. CDR3 reads: CATSRDATSGRYNEQFF. In nucleotide form, the sequence is TGTGCCACCAGCAGAGACGCTACTAGCGGGAGGTACAATGAGCAGTTCTTC.